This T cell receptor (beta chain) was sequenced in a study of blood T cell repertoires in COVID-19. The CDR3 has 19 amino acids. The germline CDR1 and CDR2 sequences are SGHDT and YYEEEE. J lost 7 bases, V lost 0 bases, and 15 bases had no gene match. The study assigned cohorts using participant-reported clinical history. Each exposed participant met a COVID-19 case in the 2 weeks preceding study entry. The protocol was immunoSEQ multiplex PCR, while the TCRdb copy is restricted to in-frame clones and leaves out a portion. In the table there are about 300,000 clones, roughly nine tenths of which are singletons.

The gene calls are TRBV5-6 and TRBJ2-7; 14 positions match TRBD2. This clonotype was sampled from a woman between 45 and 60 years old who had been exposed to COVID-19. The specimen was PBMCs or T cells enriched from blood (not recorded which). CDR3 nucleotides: TGTGCCAGCAGCTTGGTAGGTCTAGGACTAGCGGGGGGCCTAGGGGAGCAGTACTTC. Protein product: CASSLVGLGLAGGLGEQYF. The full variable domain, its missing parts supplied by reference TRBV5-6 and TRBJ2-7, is DAGVTQSPTHLIKTRGQQVTLRCSPKSGHDTVSWYQQALGQGPQFIFQYYEEEERQRGNFPDRFSGHQFPNYSSELNVNALLLGDSALYLCASSLVGLGLAGGLGEQYFGPGTRLTVT.